The entry below gives a single T cell receptor (beta chain) sequence along with its context. The CDR3 is 17 amino acids. CDR1 and CDR2 (germline): KGHSH, LQKENI. V shed 4 bases and J 5 bases; nucleotides not matched to a gene: 11. This entry comes from a study of blood T cell repertoires in COVID-19. About the study: Samples representing acute and convalescent COVID-19 were sourced from the United States, Italy and Spain.

Assay used: immunoSEQ multiplex PCR; TCRdb lists only in-frame clones, some missing. The table records more than 100,000 clones, 88% of them present only once. The J gene is TRBJ2-5, the V gene TRBV18, with 12 positions matching TRBD2. Sequenced: peripheral blood. The clonotype was recovered from a human donor in a cohort sampled during active COVID-19. The CDR3 region has the DNA TGTGCCAGCTCACTGCTAGCGGGGGGGCCTCTTGAGGAGACCCAGTACTTC. As protein: CASSLLAGGPLEETQYF.